A selection of T cell receptor beta chains follows, all from one sample in a study of blood T cells in healthy people across ages. TCRdb called the 5' RACE reads again in MiXCR, with one record for every CDR3 protein. The data hold nearly 800,000 distinct CDR3 sequences, with around a quarter observed a single time. A further study also used this sample, focusing on T cells of mothers and their children.

Sample: blood. The origin of the receptors is a boy aged 5-17 years in good health. CDR3s include the opening cysteine and the closing phenylalanine or tryptophan. Each record gives: J gene, V gene, CDR3 protein.

j_call: TRBJ2-3
v_call: TRBV9
cdr3_aa: CASSVAGPDTQYF

j_call: TRBJ2-1
v_call: TRBV27
cdr3_aa: CASTSVADPSYNEQFF

j_call: TRBJ1-5
v_call: TRBV18
cdr3_aa: CASSPPTGHQPQHF

j_call: TRBJ1-1
v_call: TRBV20-1
cdr3_aa: CSATRQGPGNTEAFF

j_call: TRBJ2-1
v_call: TRBV14
cdr3_aa: CASSQVRSGISYNEQFF

j_call: TRBJ2-5
v_call: TRBV4-3
cdr3_aa: CASSQEGPGQGRETQYF

j_call: TRBJ2-3
v_call: TRBV10-3
cdr3_aa: CAIRDVGFTDTQYF

j_call: TRBJ2-1
v_call: TRBV20-1
cdr3_aa: CSASGVGGAYNEQFF

j_call: TRBJ2-5
v_call: TRBV29-1
cdr3_aa: CSVTWGNQETQYF

j_call: TRBJ1-5
v_call: TRBV4-1
cdr3_aa: CASSQEPGTDQPQHF

j_call: TRBJ1-2
v_call: TRBV27
cdr3_aa: CASSYTGQGDGYTF

j_call: TRBJ2-5
v_call: TRBV27
cdr3_aa: CASSLSRVTLETQYF

j_call: TRBJ2-5
v_call: TRBV27
cdr3_aa: CASSWGSLRTQYF

j_call: TRBJ1-2
v_call: TRBV20-1
cdr3_aa: CSAPNAQNYGYTF

j_call: TRBJ1-2
v_call: TRBV21-1
cdr3_aa: CASSRWTVSNYGYTF

j_call: TRBJ1-2
v_call: TRBV28
cdr3_aa: CASSPTGTGGGGYTF

j_call: TRBJ2-1
v_call: TRBV6-5
cdr3_aa: CASSWGQHNEQFF

j_call: TRBJ2-7
v_call: TRBV9
cdr3_aa: CASSVEPLPGEQYF

j_call: TRBJ2-1
v_call: TRBV20-1
cdr3_aa: CSGKGTISELLYNEQFF

j_call: TRBJ2-1
v_call: TRBV11-2
cdr3_aa: CASSYVGGRNEQFF

j_call: TRBJ2-5
v_call: TRBV4-2
cdr3_aa: CASSQESAGVSETQYF

j_call: TRBJ2-7
v_call: TRBV5-1
cdr3_aa: CASSLSDVSYEQYF

j_call: TRBJ2-7
v_call: TRBV28
cdr3_aa: CASSSRLARGPYEQYF

j_call: TRBJ2-5
v_call: TRBV11-2
cdr3_aa: CASSSTSVIGEQYF

j_call: TRBJ2-5
v_call: TRBV7-9
cdr3_aa: CASSPGQGVQTQYF

j_call: TRBJ2-5
v_call: TRBV13
cdr3_aa: CASRNRNYETQYF

j_call: TRBJ2-1
v_call: TRBV20-1
cdr3_aa: CSASGGSDYNEQFF

j_call: -
v_call: TRBV7-9
cdr3_aa: CASSTSGTLDVYEQYF

j_call: TRBJ1-4
v_call: TRBV7-9
cdr3_aa: CASSYPREDRPAEKLFF